This T cell receptor beta chain was recovered during a study of cytomegalovirus exposure and HLA in healthy donors. This CDR3 comprises 17 residues. Primers included in the PCR were 60 Vbeta and 13 Jbeta primers. In the original analysis: There were about 88 million unique TCR beta chains by a later count, and some 11 million of them were shared. Measured with immunoSEQ multiplex PCR; TCRdb has only the in-frame clones, and not every one. V and J calls and clone size are copied from that table; D and trimming were computed from the DNA. The top ten clones hold about 5% of a sample with about 120,000 clones, roughly 80% of them seen once. The table lists this clone with a few counts. Its matching antigen is unknown. Study observations and caveats: The study labeled fewer than 200 TCR beta chains cytomegalovirus-associated. Later genetic work tied a missense DCLRE1C variant to beta-chain V and J trimming. A prior analysis recorded that most TCR beta V segments were productive about 90% or about 30% of the time.

This chain joins TRBV21-1 and TRBJ1-1; TRBD1 is the table's D call and was not checked against the DNA. TRBV21-1 is a recognized pseudogene. The sequence was collected from a man aged 50-60 years in good health and CMV-seropositive. The sequencing input was PBMCs. The CDR3 sequence: CASSHVWQVGFYTEAFF. CDR3 sequence (DNA): TGTGCCAGCAGCCACGTGTGGCAGGTGGGCTTTTACACTGAAGCTTTCTTT.